This T cell receptor beta chain was recorded in a study of cytomegalovirus exposure and HLA in healthy donors. General study results and limits: Some highly shared sequence variants likely arose as a pipeline artifact. Under in vitro conditions, three CMV-associated chains were confirmed as specific for CMV antigens.

On this clone: Its antigen is unknown.

Unmatched junction bases numbered 1, after V lost 4 bases and J lost 5 bases. CDR1 is MGHDK, CDR2 SYGVNS, per germline. The CDR3 runs 13 residues. Primers included in the PCR were 60 Vbeta and 13 Jbeta primers. Clones were read by immunoSEQ multiplex PCR, and TCRdb kept only the in-frame ones, dropping some. The table records fewer than 250,000 clones, around three quarters of them present only once. The chain recombines TRBV25-1 with TRBJ2-7, with 11 bases fitting TRBD2. The clonotype originates from a young woman in good health and CMV-seronegative. Source material: PBMCs. The CDR3 DNA reads TGTGCCAGCAGTGTGACTAGCGGGAACGAGCAGTACTTC. It codes for CASSVTSGNEQYF.